This T cell receptor (beta chain) was found in a study of blood T cell repertoires in COVID-19. Trimming cost V 1 base and J 5 bases; bases outside gene matches: 3. CDR1 and CDR2 (germline): LGHNA, YNFKEQ. This CDR3 contains 14 residues. This clone appeared a single time. As processed by the authors: Amplification of reference gene primers was used by the study to estimate nucleated cell counts. Method: immunoSEQ multiplex PCR; TCRdb's copy keeps in-frame clones and lacks some. V and J calls and clone size are copied from that table; D and trimming were computed from the DNA. The data hold about 270,000 clones, with 80% to 85% observed a single time.

The chain uses TRBV4-2 and TRBJ1-2; 8 bases are shared with TRBD1. The sequence came from a woman aged 55-70 years with active or convalescent COVID-19. The sequencing sample was made of peripheral blood. CDR3 residues: CASSQGQGSYGYTF. The DNA for the CDR3 is TGTGCCAGCAGCCAAGGACAGGGGAGTTATGGCTACACCTTC.